This T cell receptor (beta chain) is drawn from a study of shared clonotypes between healthy human individuals. Original data processing: Sequence data from immunoSEQ were junction-only and lacked quality scores; consequently, filtering differed. Produced via immunoSEQ multiplex PCR; TCRdb's table is partial and in-frame only. The V and J calls and clone size come from that table; D and trimming were worked out from the DNA. The table lists about 2.4 million clones, roughly 93% of them singletons. Sample: naive CD4+ T cells from PBMCs. Documented subset: CD45RA+ positively selected. This TCR came from a man aged 18 to 30 in good health. Some clones in this sample may be carry-over from other donors' samples.

The CDR3 nucleotides read TGTGCCAGCCTTTCCCCGGGACTAGCGGAGAGCTCCTACGAGCAGTACTTC. Residues: CASLSPGLAESSYEQYF. This sequence joins TRBV7-9 and TRBJ2-7; 11 nucleotides agree with TRBD2. Germline V gene data show CDR1 as SEHNR and CDR2 as FQNEAQ (reference sequence). With V trimmed by 8 bases and J by 0 bases, 12 bases remained unmatched. This CDR3 has 17 residues.